What follows describes a single T cell receptor beta chain. This sample was taken from a study of blood T cell repertoires in COVID-19. For the study at large: Acute and convalescent COVID-19 specimens originated in the United States, Italy and Spain.

Assay used: immunoSEQ multiplex PCR; TCRdb lists only in-frame clones, some missing. The table lists some 430,000 clones, 90% of them singletons, with 0.6% in the top ten. The CDR3 is 12 residues long. Germline values: CDR1 LGHDT, CDR2 YNNKEL (reference sequence). V dropped 4 bases and J dropped 4 bases, with 7 bases sitting between them. The TCR was taken from a man aged 18-30 years who had recovered from COVID-19. What was sequenced was PBMCs or T cells enriched from blood (not recorded which). The chain couples TRBV3-1 (or the pseudogene TRBV3-2) to TRBJ1-2, with a weak D call TRBD1 (5 bases). CDR3 protein: CASSLDIYGYTF. Here the CDR3 DNA reads TGTGCCAGCAGCCTGGACATCTATGGCTACACCTTC.